This note documents a single TCR beta chain sequence. Its specificity is not known. The table came from immunoSEQ multiplex PCR; TCRdb's copy has only in-frame clones and leaves some out. The sample contains about 590,000 clones, 95% to 96% of which appear only once. The source of the sample is a study of shared clonotypes between healthy human individuals. On the study more broadly: Every donor yielded three CD4 naive, three CD4 memory, two CD8 naive and one CD8 memory plate. Points from the study as a whole: It was observed that approximately 5% of naive CD4 clonotypes were shared across several donors.

Only CD45RO-negative cells positively selected for CCR7 counted as naive CD8 cells, so terminally differentiated effector memory CD45RA+ cells were excluded. This clonotype originated in a woman aged 25 to 45 in good health. Sequenced: naive CD8+ T cells sorted from blood.

CDR3 DNA sequence: TGTGCCAGCAGCCCAGGACTAGCGGGACTCAATGAGCAGTTCTTC. It translates to CASSPGLAGLNEQFF. The chain is built from TRBV13 and TRBJ2-1, with TRBD2 identical over 12 bases. This CDR3 region has 15 residues. Germline V gene data show CDR1 as PRHDT and CDR2 as FYEKMQ (reference sequence). J gave up 6 bases and V 5 bases, and 5 bases lay outside the gene matches.